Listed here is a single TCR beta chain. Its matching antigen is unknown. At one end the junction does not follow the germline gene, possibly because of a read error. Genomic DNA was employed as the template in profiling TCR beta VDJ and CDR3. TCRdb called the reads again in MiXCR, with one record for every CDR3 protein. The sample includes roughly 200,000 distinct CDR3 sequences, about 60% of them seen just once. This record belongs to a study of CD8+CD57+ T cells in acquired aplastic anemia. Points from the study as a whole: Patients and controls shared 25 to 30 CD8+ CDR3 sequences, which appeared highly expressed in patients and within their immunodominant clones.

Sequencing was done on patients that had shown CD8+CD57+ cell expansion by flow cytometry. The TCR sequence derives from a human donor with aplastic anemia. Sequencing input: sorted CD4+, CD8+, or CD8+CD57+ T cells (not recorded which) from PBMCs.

The CDR3 nucleotides read TGTGCCAGCAGCTTACGGCAGGGCGAGGACTTC. Its protein product is CASSLRQGEDF. This chain uses TRBV7-9 with TRBJ2-7; D is possibly TRBD1 (5 bases). The CDR3 contains 11 residues. In germline, CDR1 is SEHNR, CDR2 FQNEAQ (reference sequence).